This entry features one T cell receptor (beta chain) sequence. As yet, its antigen is unknown. Method: immunoSEQ multiplex PCR; TCRdb's copy keeps in-frame clones and lacks some. The profile shows about 29,000 clones, about nine tenths of them singletons. The ends lost 3 bases at V and 8 bases at J; junction bases unmatched: 5. Germline values: CDR1 SGHVS, CDR2 FNYEAQ. The CDR3 is 15 residues long. The data originate from a study of OX40 agonist ivuxolimab in advanced cancers. Study summary: Patients received intravenous ivuxolimab every 2 weeks at 0.01 to 10 mg/kg. Prior anti-PD-1, anti-PD-L1 or anti-CTLA-4 therapy did not bar entry, and 40% had some.

General study findings and limits: Dose levels from 0.1 to 3.0 mg/kg saw CD4+ and CD8+ blood T cells expand clonally by week 6. CD8+ T cells showed, on average, more clonal expansion than CD4+ cells.

The gene calls are TRBV7-6 and TRBJ2-1; 12 bases line up with TRBD2. The clonotype was recovered from an adult with an advanced solid tumor such as melanoma, head and neck, liver or kidney cancer. Sequencing used CD4+ or CD8+ T cells sorted from blood, obtained in a trial of the OX40 agonist ivuxolimab. CDR3 sequence (DNA): TGTGCCAGCAGCTTCGCTAGCGGGGGGGCCGATGAGCAGTTCTTC. This codes for CASSFASGGADEQFF.